The present TCR beta chain was sequenced within a study of beta chain features in type 1 diabetes. Study-level points and caveats: Moderate but significant shortening of TCRB CDR3s was recorded in all four CD4+ subsets from Type 1 diabetes patients.

Remarks on this clone: Its specificity is unknown.

The whole isolated RNA underwent reverse transcription, so sequencing captured expressed TCRB transcripts. Assay: immunoSEQ multiplex PCR; the TCRdb copy retains only in-frame clones and omits some. The data contain 900,000 or so clones, about a sixth of them singletons. Naive, central memory, regulatory and stem cell-like memory cells within the CD4+ compartment were sorted using CD45RO/CCR7/CD25/CD127/CD95/CD27. This CDR3 is built from 15 residues. Germline trimming cut 5 bases from V and 3 bases from J; bases unmatched to any gene: 9. Germline loops: CDR1 SGHNT, CDR2 YYREEE (reference sequence). This rearrangement joins TRBV5-4 to TRBJ2-5; 8 positions match TRBD2. This receptor was identified in a woman younger than 35 in good health. Sequenced material: naive CD4+ T cells from blood. The CDR3 bases are TGTGCCAGCAGTTTCAGCGGGAGAGGGGAAGAGACCCAGTACTTC. Its translation is CASSFSGRGEETQYF.